This T cell receptor (beta chain) originates from a study of shared clonotypes between healthy human individuals. Sequenced by immunoSEQ multiplex PCR; TCRdb stores in-frame clones only, minus some. The sample lists nearly 600,000 clones; about 95% were seen once. Naive CD8 isolation took CD45RO-negative cells positively selected for CCR7 and excluded terminally differentiated effector memory CD45RA+ cells. Germline V gene lookup returns CDR1 SGHDN and CDR2 FVKESK. CDR3 length: 15 residues. Trimming took 0 bases from V and 4 from J; bases not matched to a gene: 6. This chain links TRBV14 with TRBJ2-7; 7 bases align to TRBD1. The source material was naive CD8+ T cells sorted from blood. This receptor was obtained from a woman in her twenties or thirties in good health. CDR3 DNA: TGTGCCAGCAGCCAAGAGACAGGGTCTCGTTACGAGCAGTACTTC. Translation: CASSQETGSRYEQYF.